Below, 21 T cell receptor beta chains from the same sample are listed, as sequenced in a study of blood T cell repertoires in COVID-19. The assay was immunoSEQ multiplex PCR, and TCRdb's table has in-frame clones only and misses some. In the table there are around 130,000 clones, roughly 84% of which are singletons. Source material: peripheral blood. Receptor source: a man aged 60-69 years with acute or convalescent COVID-19.

The chain recombines TRBV6-6 with TRBJ2-7; tentative D call: TRBD1 (5 bases). The CDR3 is 16 amino acids. CDR1 and CDR2 from the germline V gene are MNHNY and SVGAGI (reference sequence). Trimming stripped 0 bases from V and 4 bases from J, with 16 bases between. The CDR3 DNA sequence: TGTGCCAGCAGTTACTCGACTGTCCGGCAGGGATACGAGCAGTACTTC. Translation: CASSYSTVRQGYEQYF.

The CDR3 is CASSLNQANTEAFF. For the CDR3, the DNA is TGTGCCAGCAGCTTGAATCAGGCGAACACTGAAGCTTTCTTT. The V and J genes are TRBV11-1 and TRBJ1-1; D gene ambiguous. Germline V gene data show CDR1 as SGHAT and CDR2 as FQDESV (reference sequence). Trimming shortened V by 3 bases and J by 1 base, and 9 bases separated the two germline ends. There are 14 residues in the CDR3.

The chain is built from TRBV5-1 and TRBJ2-7; the D is unclear. Looked up from germline, CDR1 is SGHRS and CDR2 is YFSETQ. Trimming removed 5 bases from V and 6 bases from J, with 15 bases in between. This CDR3 has 13 amino acids. DNA for the CDR3: TGCGCCAGCAGTGGGCTCCAGGCTACCGAGCAGTACTTC. Its protein is CASSGLQATEQYF.

The chain is built from TRBV19 and TRBJ1-1; D is ambiguous. V dropped 1 base and J dropped 1 base, with 7 bases sitting between them. The CDR3 consists of 14 residues. Germline CDR1 is LNHDA and CDR2 is SQIVND (reference sequence). The CDR3 DNA is TGTGCCAGTAGTATAGGGGCAGCGAACACTGAAGCTTTCTTT. It encodes CASSIGAANTEAFF.

CDR3 region: CASSALSGGYQPQHF. The CDR3 DNA reads as TGTGCCAGCAGCGCGTTGTCGGGGGGTTATCAGCCCCAGCATTTT. The chain joins TRBV7-9 to TRBJ1-5, with D possibly TRBD1 on 5 matching bases. The ends were cut back, 5 bases at V and 5 bases at J, with 16 bases in the middle. This CDR3 region has 15 residues. The germline gives CDR1 SEHNR, CDR2 FQNEAQ (reference sequence).

The CDR3 is CASSQGTGGANFYEQYF. DNA for the CDR3: TGTGCCAGCTCGCAAGGGACAGGGGGCGCGAACTTCTACGAGCAGTACTTC. The chain has TRBV18 and TRBJ2-7; TRBD1 aligns across 12 bases. V dropped 6 bases and J dropped 3; count of bases not matched to a gene: 12. The CDR3 runs to 17 residues. CDR1 is KGHSH, CDR2 LQKENI, per germline.

The chain has TRBV9 and TRBJ1-6; D unclear. Germline CDR1 and CDR2: SGDLS and YYNGEE. The ends were cut back, 1 base at V and 7 bases at J, with 12 bases in the middle. This CDR3 comprises 15 residues. Written as DNA, the CDR3 is TGTGCCAGCAGCGTACAAGCTATTTCCAATTCACCCCTCCACTTT. Protein sequence: CASSVQAISNSPLHF.

V gene TRBV11-1 combines with J gene TRBJ2-6; 8 positions agree with TRBD1. Losses at the gene ends were 5 bases for V and 0 bases for J; bases not matched to a gene: 0. Germline V gene lookup returns CDR1 SGHAT and CDR2 FQDESV (reference sequence). The CDR3 contains 15 residues. Here the CDR3 reads CASSTGGSGANVLTF. The CDR3 DNA reads TGTGCCAGCAGCACAGGGGGCTCTGGGGCCAACGTCCTGACTTTC. Supplemented by reference TRBV11-1 and TRBJ2-6, the full variable domain reads EAEVAQSPRYKITEKSQAVAFWCDPISGHATLYWYRQILGQGPELLVQFQDESVVDDSQLPKDRFSAERLKGVDSTLKIQPAELGDSAMYLCASSTGGSGANVLTFGAGSRLTVL.

This chain uses TRBV6-1 with TRBJ1-4; D remains ambiguous. Germline values: CDR1 MNHNS, CDR2 SASEGT. The V and J ends lost 2 bases and 8 bases respectively, with 12 bases between them. The CDR3 is 14 amino acids. CDR3 sequence reads: CASSEISPTEKLFF. The DNA of the CDR3 is TGTGCCAGCAGTGAAATTTCACCTACCGAAAAACTGTTTTTT.

The chain uses TRBV2 and TRBJ2-7; 8 nucleotides line up with TRBD1. CDR1 is SNHLY, CDR2 FYNNEI, per germline. The V gene end was trimmed by 5 bases and the J gene end by 5 bases; junction bases not matched to a gene: 8. The CDR3 has 14 amino acids. The CDR3 sequence: CASSRQGARNEQYF. CDR3 coding DNA: TGTGCCAGCAGTCGCCAGGGGGCAAGAAACGAGCAGTACTTC.

The V gene is TRBV6-5, the J gene TRBJ2-1, with 9 bases lining up with TRBD2. The CDR3 length is 14 residues. Germline CDR1 reads MNHEY; CDR2 reads SVGAGI. With V trimmed by 6 bases and J by 4 bases, 4 bases remained unmatched. CDR3 protein: CASRASGAYNEQFF. CDR3 coding DNA: TGTGCCAGCAGGGCTAGCGGGGCATACAATGAGCAGTTCTTC.

The V call is TRBV7-6, the J call TRBJ2-1; D call uncertain. From germline, CDR1 is SGHVS and CDR2 FNYEAQ. The CDR3 is 14 amino acids. V lost 3 bases and J lost 7, with 13 bases in between. CDR3 DNA sequence: TGTGCCAGCAGCTTGTTGTCGGGTAGGAATGAGCAGTTCTTC. Its protein is CASSLLSGRNEQFF.

The J gene is TRBJ2-5, the V gene TRBV19, with 8 bases matching TRBD2. The CDR3 is made up of 15 amino acids. J gave up 3 bases and V 2 bases, and 5 bases lay outside the gene matches. The germline V gene encodes CDR1 LNHDA and CDR2 SQIVND (reference sequence). Here the CDR3 reads CASSIMLAGKETQYF. Here the CDR3 DNA reads TGTGCCAGTAGTATAATGCTAGCGGGCAAAGAGACCCAGTACTTC.

This clone showed up many times. This chain joins TRBV4-1 and TRBJ1-5, with a possible D match to TRBD1 (5 bases). Trimming stripped 0 bases from V and 2 bases from J, with 14 bases between. Germline CDR1 and CDR2: MGHRA and YSYEKL. There are 17 residues in the CDR3. This CDR3 reads CASSQDQGEVGNQPQHF. CDR3 DNA: TGCGCCAGCAGCCAAGATCAAGGGGAGGTGGGCAATCAGCCCCAGCATTTT.

The chain combines TRBV28 with TRBJ2-5, with 8 bases matching TRBD1. The CDR3 contains 13 residues. Germline V gene data show CDR1 as MDHEN and CDR2 as SYDVKM. The trim removed 7 bases at V and 6 bases at J, leaving 7 bases unmatched. The CDR3 reads CASNRQGTKTQYF. As DNA, the CDR3 is TGTGCCAGCAATCGACAGGGGACAAAGACCCAGTACTTC. The full variable domain, with the rest looked up from reference TRBV28 and TRBJ2-5, is DVKVTQSSRYLVKRTGEKVFLECVQDMDHENMFWYRQDPGLGLRLIYFSYDVKMKEKGDIPEGYSVSREKKERFSLILESASTNQTSMYLCASNRQGTKTQYFGPGTRLLVL.

The chain uses TRBV6-5 and TRBJ2-7, with TRBD2 matching 8 bases. This CDR3 region has 14 residues. V lost 8 bases and J lost 0; bases outside the gene matches: 6. Per the germline V gene, CDR1 is MNHEY and CDR2 is SVGAGI. CDR3 loop: CASLRSGVSYEQYF. For the CDR3, the DNA is TGTGCCAGCCTACGTAGCGGGGTCTCCTACGAGCAGTACTTC.

The chain employs TRBV5-1 and TRBJ1-2, with 9 bases aligning to TRBD1. Germline V CDR1 and CDR2: SGHRS, YFSETQ. The junction had 3 bases not matched to a gene; V was cut back by 0 bases and J by 6 bases. This CDR3 contains 14 residues. The CDR3 protein is CASSLGDRDHGYTF. The CDR3 DNA is TGCGCCAGCAGCTTGGGGGACAGGGATCATGGCTACACCTTC.

V usage is TRBV19 and J usage is TRBJ1-6; D unclear. This CDR3 has 14 residues. Germline CDR1 is LNHDA and CDR2 is SQIVND (reference sequence). Trimming cost V 6 bases and J 5 bases, with 11 bases left between them. CDR3 protein: CASSYGGNNSPLHF. Written as DNA, the CDR3 is TGTGCCAGTAGCTACGGAGGGAATAATTCACCCCTCCACTTT.

V and J are TRBV9 and TRBJ2-2; D might be TRBD1 (5 bases). Germline V gene sequence: CDR1 SGDLS, CDR2 YYNGEE. With 3 bases removed from V and 3 bases from J, the gap between germline ends came to 15 bases. CDR3 size: 16 residues. The CDR3 nucleotides are TGTGCCAGCAGCGCTGCAGGGTTTCCGGACACCGGGGAGCTGTTTTTT. It yields the protein CASSAAGFPDTGELFF.

The chain links TRBV7-9 to TRBJ1-3, with D possibly being TRBD1 (5 bases). Germline V gene lookup returns CDR1 SEHNR and CDR2 FQNEAQ (reference sequence). Trimming cost V 8 bases and J 2 bases, with 19 bases left between them. This CDR3 is 16 amino acids long. The CDR3 sequence: CASSSWGRLPGNTIYF. The CDR3 DNA is TGTGCCAGCTCGTCATGGGGCAGGCTTCCTGGAAACACCATATATTTT.

The chain recombines TRBV19 with TRBJ1-3; D not certain. Between the trimmed V and J ends, which lost 5 bases and 2 bases, there was a span of 13 bases. The V gene's germline CDR1 is LNHDA and CDR2 SQIVND (reference sequence). The CDR3 runs to 15 residues. The CDR3 here is CASSLIRVAGNTIYF. CDR3 sequence (DNA): TGTGCCAGTAGTCTCATTCGGGTAGCTGGAAACACCATATATTTT.